A selection of T cell receptor beta chains follows, all from one sample in a study of blood T cell repertoires in COVID-19. Libraries were prepared by immunoSEQ multiplex PCR; TCRdb keeps only in-frame clonotypes and omits some of them. This sample has about 250,000 clones, with around 86% found just once. Sequences were obtained from PBMCs or T cells enriched from blood (not recorded which). The receptors were gathered from a man in his forties or fifties who had recovered from COVID-19. Each CDR3 is given with its conserved first and last residue. The D gene is left open where the match is weak. Part of the rows lack a size; the others show once, few, many or a class for expanded clones.

d_call,v_call,j_call,clone_size,cdr3_aa,cdr3_nt
TRBD1,TRBV12-3/TRBV12-4,TRBJ1-2,.,CASTQDRVGGYTF,TGTGCCAGCACCCAAGACAGGGTAGGCGGCTACACCTTC
TRBD1,TRBV7-3,TRBJ1-1,.,CASSKTGGGTEAFF,TGTGCCAGCAGCAAGACAGGGGGCGGTACTGAAGCTTTCTTT
.,TRBV19,TRBJ1-5,many,CARLREVSGNQPQHF,TGTGCCAGACTAAGAGAGGTAAGTGGCAATCAGCCCCAGCATTTT
TRBD2,TRBV6-2/TRBV6-3,TRBJ2-7,.,CASSSGLAGAYEQYF,TGTGCCAGCAGTTCGGGACTAGCGGGGGCCTACGAGCAGTACTTC
.,TRBV5-1,TRBJ1-1,.,CASTGGLSEAFF,TGCGCCAGCACCGGGGGATTGTCCGAAGCTTTCTTT
.,TRBV7-2,TRBJ1-2,.,CASSFSRDTYGYTF,TGTGCCAGCAGCTTCTCCAGGGACACCTATGGCTACACCTTC
TRBD2,TRBV7-8,TRBJ2-7,.,CASSLGLAGEQYEQYF,TGTGCCAGCAGCTTAGGTCTAGCGGGGGAGCAATACGAGCAGTACTTC
TRBD1,TRBV27,TRBJ2-7,.,CASRPTGTYEQYF,TGTGCCAGCAGGCCGACAGGGACCTACGAGCAGTACTTC
TRBD1,TRBV7-2,TRBJ1-4,.,CASSHKTGGNEKLFF,TGTGCCAGCAGCCACAAGACAGGGGGAAATGAAAAACTGTTTTTT
TRBD1,TRBV7-9,TRBJ1-1,once,CASGTDMNTEAFF,TGTGCCAGCGGGACAGACATGAACACTGAAGCTTTCTTT
.,TRBV30,TRBJ1-2,.,CAWSWDIKGGYTF,TGTGCCTGGAGCTGGGACATCAAAGGGGGCTACACCTTC
TRBD1,TRBV18,TRBJ1-2,.,CASSPDRGYGYTF,TGTGCCAGCTCACCAGACAGGGGCTATGGCTACACCTTC
.,TRBV27,TRBJ1-1,.,CASSLTANTEAFF,TGTGCCAGCAGTTTAACAGCGAACACTGAAGCTTTCTTT
.,TRBV6-5,TRBJ2-1,.,CASTQGLPRFNEQFF,TGTGCCAGCACCCAGGGACTCCCAAGGTTCAATGAGCAGTTCTTC
.,TRBV4-1,TRBJ2-7,.,CASSHTQVLGFYEQYF,TGCGCCAGCAGCCACACTCAGGTCCTCGGATTTTACGAGCAGTACTTC
.,TRBV5-6,TRBJ1-2,.,CASSFTYGGRANYGYTF,TGTGCCAGCAGCTTTACTTACGGGGGGCGAGCTAACTATGGCTACACCTTC
.,TRBV4-1,TRBJ1-1,.,CASSQVQGTTEAFF,TGCGCCAGCAGCCAAGTTCAGGGGACGACTGAAGCTTTCTTT
.,TRBV11-2,TRBJ1-3,.,CASSSNVRSGNTIYF,TGTGCCAGCAGCTCGAATGTTAGATCTGGAAACACCATATATTTT
.,TRBV3-1/TRBV3-2,TRBJ1-5,once,CASSQAGQPQHF,TGTGCCAGCAGCCAAGCGGGGCAGCCCCAGCATTTT
.,TRBV21-1,TRBJ1-3,.,CASSKARGLAPGNTIYF,TGTGCCAGCAGCAAAGCTCGGGGGTTGGCGCCTGGAAACACCATATATTTT
TRBD2,TRBV20-1,TRBJ2-1,.,CSASIAGSSYNEQFF,TGCAGTGCTAGTATAGCGGGAAGCTCCTACAATGAGCAGTTCTTC
TRBD1,TRBV19,TRBJ1-2,.,CASTGTGNGYTF,TGTGCCAGTACCGGGACAGGGAACGGCTACACCTTC
TRBD1,TRBV2,TRBJ2-3,.,CASSGQGMSDTQYF,TGTGCCAGCTCGGGACAGGGAATGTCAGATACGCAGTATTTT
.,TRBV24-1,TRBJ2-7,once,CATSDLYGGQYF,TGTGCCACCAGTGATTTGTACGGGGGGCAGTACTTC
TRBD2,TRBV27,TRBJ2-1,.,CASSVRLAMSSYNEQFF,TGTGCCAGCAGTGTCCGACTAGCGATGAGCTCCTACAATGAGCAGTTCTTC
TRBD1,TRBV28,TRBJ1-4,.,CASTLGRGPFATNEKLFF,TGTGCCAGCACCCTCGGCAGGGGGCCCTTTGCAACTAATGAAAAACTGTTTTTT
.,TRBV27,TRBJ1-1,.,CASSTQGSLNTEAFF,TGTGCCAGCAGCACGCAGGGGTCGTTGAACACTGAAGCTTTCTTT
TRBD1,TRBV10-3,TRBJ1-4,.,CAISERQGTNEKLFF,TGTGCCATCAGTGAGAGACAGGGGACTAATGAAAAACTGTTTTTT
.,TRBV29-1,TRBJ2-7,.,CSVERSGRPFTGEQYF,TGCAGCGTTGAGAGGAGCGGACGGCCTTTCACCGGGGAGCAGTACTTC
.,TRBV9,TRBJ2-1,.,CASSVAKLADGSYNEQFF,TGTGCCAGCAGCGTAGCCAAGTTAGCCGACGGGTCCTACAATGAGCAGTTCTTC
.,TRBV29-1,TRBJ2-2,once,CSVAGGPAGELFF,TGCAGCGTTGCAGGGGGGCCGGCCGGGGAGCTGTTTTTT
TRBD1,TRBV2,TRBJ1-5,.,CASNSQGANQPQHF,TGTGCCAGCAACTCCCAGGGGGCAAATCAGCCCCAGCATTTT
.,TRBV7-9,TRBJ1-2,.,CASSRAGADGYTF,TGTGCCAGCAGCAGGGCAGGGGCCGATGGCTACACCTTC
TRBD1,TRBV7-6,TRBJ2-5,.,CASSLTGLDQETQYF,TGTGCCAGCAGCTTGACAGGGTTGGACCAAGAGACCCAGTACTTC
.,TRBV24-1,TRBJ1-1,.,CATSQPGGTEAFF,TGTGCCACCAGTCAACCCGGGGGGACTGAAGCTTTCTTT
.,TRBV28,TRBJ1-1,.,CASSLQVTEAFF,TGTGCCAGCAGTTTGCAGGTCACTGAAGCTTTCTTT
.,TRBV5-1,TRBJ2-5,.,CASSFTTAATQETQYF,TGCGCCAGCAGCTTTACAACCGCCGCAACGCAAGAGACCCAGTACTTC